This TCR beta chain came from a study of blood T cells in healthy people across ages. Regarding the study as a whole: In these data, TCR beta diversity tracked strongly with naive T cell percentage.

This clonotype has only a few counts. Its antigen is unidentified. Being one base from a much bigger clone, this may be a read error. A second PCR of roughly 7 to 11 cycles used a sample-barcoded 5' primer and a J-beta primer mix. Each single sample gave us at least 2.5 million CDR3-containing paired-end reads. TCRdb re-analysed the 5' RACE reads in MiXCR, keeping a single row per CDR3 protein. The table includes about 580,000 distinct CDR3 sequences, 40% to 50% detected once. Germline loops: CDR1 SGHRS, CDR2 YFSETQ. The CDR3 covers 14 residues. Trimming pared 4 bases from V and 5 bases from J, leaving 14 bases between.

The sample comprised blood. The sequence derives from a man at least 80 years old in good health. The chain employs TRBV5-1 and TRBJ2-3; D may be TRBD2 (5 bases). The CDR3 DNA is TGCGCCAGCAGCGATGTCCGGGATGGAGATACGCAGTATTTT. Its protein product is CASSDVRDGDTQYF.